These 10 T cell receptor beta chains were all obtained from the same sample, sequenced in a study of T cell repertoires in cytomegalovirus infection (dated by TCRdb to about 2019). Sequencing relied on an Illumina HiSeq 1500. Using fastp trimming at Q25 and MiXCR clonotype assembly, TCRdb reanalyzed the public sequencing data and kept in-frame beta chains. Rows merge per CDR3 protein into single entries with the most common DNA and genes. The table for this sample lists about 180,000 distinct CDR3 sequences; over 13% of them were counted only once. Together, the top ten hold roughly 27% of the sample. The specimen sequenced was PBMCs. The origin of the receptors is a human donor in good health (CMV status not recorded). Some clones in this sample may be carry-over from other donors' samples.

The chain combines TRBV20-1 with TRBJ2-1, with D uncertain. The germline gives CDR1 DFQATT, CDR2 SNEGSKA (reference sequence). With 0 bases removed from V and 9 bases from J, the gap between germline ends came to 21 bases. The length of the CDR3 is 16 residues. Written as DNA, the CDR3 is TGCAGTGCTAGAGATCTAAGGGCCTCTCAGGCAGGTGAGCAGTTCTTC. Translation gives CSARDLRASQAGEQFF.

This clonotype was counted ten times or more. The gene calls are TRBV6-4 and TRBJ1-2; the D is unclear. V lost 3 bases, J lost 0 bases, and 8 bases lay in between. The length of the CDR3 is 14 residues. CDR1 is MRHNA, CDR2 SNTAGT, per germline. The CDR3 DNA reads TGTGCCAGCAGTGAGGAGGGATCTAACTATGGCTACACCTTC. It translates to CASSEEGSNYGYTF.

The V call is TRBV12-3 or TRBV12-4, the J call TRBJ1-2, with 9 bases lining up with TRBD1. Germline trimming cut 8 bases from V and 8 bases from J; bases unmatched to any gene: 6. The CDR3 runs 12 residues. CDR3 DNA: TGTGCCAGCTGCTACAGGGGGCAAGGCTACACCTTC. This codes for CASCYRGQGYTF.

This clonotype was counted a few times. This chain connects TRBV7-3 to TRBJ1-2, with 7 positions matching TRBD1. Germline V CDR1 and CDR2: SGHTA, FQGTGA. The length of the CDR3 is 13 residues. J lost 4 bases, V lost 5 bases, and 4 bases had no gene match. Here the CDR3 reads CASSRDSLYGYTF. Here the CDR3 DNA reads TGTGCCAGCAGCCGGGACAGCCTCTATGGCTACACCTTC.

This rearrangement joins TRBV29-1 to TRBJ2-7; D perhaps matches TRBD2 (6 bases). There are 12 residues in the CDR3. CDR1 and CDR2 (germline): SQVTM, ANQGSEA. Deletions cut 6 bases from V and 5 bases from J, with 14 bases between. The CDR3 DNA follows: TGCAGCGTGGCCGCGGGGAGAGACGAGCAGTACTTC. It is translated as CSVAAGRDEQYF.

The V call is TRBV18, the J call TRBJ1-2; TRBD1 matches at 10 bases. Trimming cost V 5 bases and J 8 bases; bases outside gene matches: 8. This CDR3 contains 14 residues. Germline values: CDR1 KGHSH, CDR2 LQKENI. This chain's CDR3 is CASSTSGTGDGYTF. For the CDR3, the DNA is TGTGCCAGCTCAACCTCCGGGACAGGGGACGGCTACACCTTC.

This clonotype was counted many times. The chain recombines TRBV11-2 with TRBJ2-6; 7 bases line up with TRBD1. The CDR3 contains 18 residues. Looked up from germline, CDR1 is SGHAT and CDR2 is FQNNGV. J was trimmed by 4 bases and V by 4 bases; bases with no gene match: 13. The CDR3 sequence: CASSSEDRSLPGANVLTF. CDR3 in DNA: TGTGCCAGCAGCTCAGAGGACAGGTCCTTACCCGGGGCCAACGTCCTGACTTTC.

This clonotype was recorded at least ten times. This chain joins TRBV12-3 or TRBV12-4 and TRBJ1-1; D is ambiguous. The V end was cut by 5 bases, the J end by 1 base, with 8 bases between. The CDR3 length is 13 residues. DNA for the CDR3: TGTGCCAGCAGTCGTGACCCGAACACTGAAGCTTTCTTT. Protein: CASSRDPNTEAFF.

This clonotype was recorded many times. The chain combines TRBV7-9 with TRBJ2-7, with 8 bases matching TRBD1. Germline lookup yields CDR1 SEHNR and CDR2 FQNEAQ (reference sequence). V shed 5 bases and J 2 bases; nucleotides not matched to a gene: 8. CDR3 size: 15 residues. CDR3 in DNA: TGTGCCAGCAGCCTACCCGGACAGGGACCCTACGAGCAGTACTTC. Residues: CASSLPGQGPYEQYF.

This clonotype was seen many times. The J gene is TRBJ1-4, the V gene TRBV12-3 or TRBV12-4; 8 bases align to TRBD1. CDR3 length: 16 amino acids. V lost 4 bases and J lost 7; bases outside the gene matches: 11. This chain's CDR3 is CASSSTGTGGGEKLFF. CDR3 coding DNA: TGTGCCAGCAGTTCCACCGGGACAGGAGGTGGTGAAAAACTGTTTTTT.